This T cell receptor (beta chain) was recorded in a study of blood T cells in healthy people across ages. This clonotype was counted between two and nine times. Drawn from each donor were ten milliliters of peripheral blood. Together with a sample-barcoded 5' primer, a J-beta primer mix was included in a second PCR lasting about 7 to 11 cycles. Each cDNA molecule was tagged by a template-switch adaptor that had 12 random nucleotides. Via MiXCR, TCRdb re-called the 5' RACE reads, giving one row per CDR3 protein. The data contain a few hundred thousand distinct CDR3 sequences, roughly a quarter of them singletons. CDR1 and CDR2 from the germline V gene are SGHRS and YFSETQ. The CDR3 length is 16 residues. The data were also submitted as part of a second study, on T cells of mothers and their children. That report notes: Over 8 million reads per mother and approximately 3.2 million per child were obtained.

Sample: blood. The clonotype comes from a boy younger than 10 in good health. This rearrangement joins TRBV5-1 to TRBJ2-5; 9 nucleotides agree with TRBD2. The end of the DNA is better explained by TRBJ2-1, so the J call may be wrong. The CDR3 DNA is TGCGCCAGCAGCTTGTGGCCCGGGACTAGCATCAATGAGCAGTTCTTC. Translated, it gives CASSLWPGTSINEQFF.